Below, 14 T cell receptor beta chains from the same sample are listed, as sequenced in a study of shared clonotypes between healthy human individuals. In the naive CD8 group, cells lacked CD45RO and were positively selected for CCR7, so terminally differentiated effector memory CD45RA+ cells were left out. Profiled with immunoSEQ multiplex PCR; TCRdb holds only in-frame clones, not every one. The sample carries approximately 650,000 clones, around 95% recorded once. Sequencing was carried out using naive CD8+ T cells sorted from blood. Receptors were obtained from a woman aged 30 to 39 in good health.

Comments on this clone: Distinct nucleotide sequences in the sample also encode this CDR3. J is TRBJ2-3 and V is TRBV27, with D maybe TRBD2 (6 bases). Germline V lookup: CDR1 MNHEY, CDR2 SMNVEV (reference sequence). This CDR3 contains 14 residues. V was shortened by 5 bases and J by 2 bases, with 11 bases between the two germline ends. The CDR3 loop is CASSPRGSTDTQYF. CDR3 DNA sequence: TGTGCCAGCAGTCCCCGGGGGTCCACAGATACGCAGTATTTT.

This chain connects TRBV7-9 to TRBJ2-1; 10 bases fit TRBD1. The CDR3 totals 14 residues. V was pared by 4 bases and J by 9 bases, with 6 bases of the junction left unmatched. The V gene's germline CDR1 is SEHNR and CDR2 FQNEAQ (reference sequence). CDR3 sequence (DNA): TGTGCCAGCAGCTCAGGGACAGGGGACGGTGAGCAGTTCTTC. Its protein product is CASSSGTGDGEQFF. The whole variable domain, filled in from reference TRBV7-9 and TRBJ2-1, reads DTGVSQNPRHKITKRGQNVTFRCDPISEHNRLYWYRQTLGQGPEFLTYFQNEAQLEKSRLLSDRFSAERPKGSFSTLEIQRTEQGDSAMYLCASSSGTGDGEQFFGPGTRLTVL.

The CDR3 loop reads CASSLVGLGEEQFF. The DNA for the CDR3 is TGCGCCAGCAGCTTGGTGGGACTAGGGGAGGAGCAGTTCTTC. The rearrangement links TRBV5-1 to TRBJ2-1, with TRBD2 identical over 8 bases. This CDR3 spans 14 amino acids. The ends lost 0 bases at V and 10 bases at J; junction bases unmatched: 6. Germline-derived CDR1 and CDR2 are SGHRS and YFSETQ.

The V gene is TRBV6-6, the J gene TRBJ2-7; D is undetermined. This CDR3 region has 14 residues. Germline CDR1 reads MNHNY; CDR2 reads SVGAGI (reference sequence). Trimming cost V 0 bases and J 4 bases, with 10 bases left between them. The CDR3, as DNA: TGTGCCAGCAGTTACTCAGGCAGCGAGTACGAGCAGTACTTC. Amino acids: CASSYSGSEYEQYF.

The genes are TRBV27 and TRBJ2-1; D ambiguous. The length of the CDR3 is 11 residues. The ends were cut back, 7 bases at V and 10 bases at J, with 11 bases in the middle. Germline V lookup: CDR1 MNHEY, CDR2 SMNVEV (reference sequence). DNA for the CDR3: TGTGCCAGCACCCACGCGGCGGAGCAGTTCTTC. It yields the protein CASTHAAEQFF.

The chain couples TRBV11-2 to TRBJ1-6, with D possibly TRBD1 on 5 matching bases. Trimming shortened V by 4 bases and J by 9 bases, and 13 bases separated the two germline ends. The CDR3 contains 14 residues. The germline V gene encodes CDR1 SGHAT and CDR2 FQNNGV. The CDR3 coding sequence is TGTGCCAGCAGCTCCAATCAAGGGGTTTCACCCCTCCACTTT. Translation gives CASSSNQGVSPLHF. Looking up the rest from reference TRBV11-2 and TRBJ1-6 gives the full variable domain: EAGVAQSPRYKIIEKRQSVAFWCNPISGHATLYWYQQILGQGPKLLIQFQNNGVVDDSQLPKDRFSAERLKGVDSTLKIQPAKLEDSAVYLCASSSNQGVSPLHFGNGTRLTVT.

This chain connects TRBV18 to TRBJ1-2; the match to TRBD1 covers 8 bases. The CDR3 length is 13 residues. With V trimmed by 4 bases and J by 2 bases, 0 bases remained unmatched. Germline V gives CDR1 KGHSH, CDR2 LQKENI. CDR3 sequence reads: CASSRTGNYGYTF. In nucleotides, the CDR3 is TGTGCCAGCTCACGGACAGGGAACTATGGCTACACCTTC.

The V and J genes are TRBV20-1 and TRBJ2-7; D may correspond to TRBD1 or TRBD2 (5 bases each). The V end lost 5 bases, the J end lost 3 bases, and 8 bases lay between the germline ends. CDR1 and CDR2 (germline): DFQATT, SNEGSKA (reference sequence). The CDR3 contains 11 residues. CDR3 nucleotide sequence: TGCAGTGCTGGGGACGGCTACGAGCAGTACTTC. Residues: CSAGDGYEQYF.

V and J are TRBV19 and TRBJ2-7; D is undetermined. The CDR3 is 13 amino acids. Deletions cut 6 bases from V and 1 base from J, with 10 bases between. Germline assignment: CDR1 LNHDA and CDR2 SQIVND (reference sequence). CDR3 in amino acids: CASSYGVSYEQYF. CDR3 in DNA: TGTGCCAGTAGCTACGGTGTATCCTACGAGCAGTACTTC.

The rearrangement joins TRBV5-1 to TRBJ2-1; no firm D call. The CDR3 extends over 13 amino acids. Trimming shortened V by 1 base and J by 8 bases, and 10 bases separated the two germline ends. Germline CDR1 and CDR2: SGHRS and YFSETQ. The CDR3 sequence: CASSLPRKDEQFF. The CDR3 DNA is TGCGCCAGCAGCTTGCCCCGTAAGGATGAGCAGTTCTTC.

A word on this clone: Other DNA sequences from this sample encode an identical CDR3 as well. The rearrangement joins TRBV27 to TRBJ1-2; the D is unclear. This CDR3 region has 13 residues. The V gene's germline CDR1 is MNHEY and CDR2 SMNVEV (reference sequence). The germline V and J ends were trimmed by 0 bases and 2 bases, with 4 bases remaining between them. Written as DNA, the CDR3 is TGTGCCAGCAGTTTATCCGCCAACTATGGCTACACCTTC. Its translation is CASSLSANYGYTF.

The rearrangement uses TRBV4-1 and TRBJ2-1; TRBD2 matches at 8 bases. The V segment lost 1 base and the J segment 4 bases; nucleotides outside the gene matches: 9. Germline CDR1 reads MGHRA; CDR2 reads YSYEKL. The CDR3 covers 17 residues. In DNA form, the CDR3 reads TGCGCCAGCAGCCAAGCCCCCGCTAGCGGGCATTACAATGAGCAGTTCTTC. The encoded protein is CASSQAPASGHYNEQFF.

With regard to this clone: Other nucleotide sequences from this sample produce the same CDR3. J is TRBJ2-7 and V is TRBV5-1; 10 positions match TRBD1. CDR1 SGHRS and CDR2 YFSETQ come from the germline V gene. The CDR3 runs to 15 residues. V shed 4 bases and J 3 bases; nucleotides not matched to a gene: 7. The CDR3 sequence is CASSLGTGARYEQYF. In DNA form, the CDR3 reads TGCGCCAGCAGCCTTGGGACAGGGGCTCGCTACGAGCAGTACTTC.

This chain joins TRBV28 and TRBJ1-1; 9 positions agree with TRBD1. The CDR3 sequence is 12 residues long. The germline V gene has CDR1 MDHEN and CDR2 SYDVKM. The V gene end was trimmed by 6 bases and the J gene end by 8 bases; junction bases not matched to a gene: 4. The chain's CDR3 is CASRRTGAEAFF. The CDR3 DNA reads TGTGCCAGCAGGCGGACAGGGGCCGAAGCTTTCTTT.